This T cell receptor (beta chain) was captured by sequencing in a study of blood T cell repertoires in COVID-19. V lost 8 bases and J 3 bases, leaving 11 bases between the germline ends. Per the germline V gene, CDR1 is MNHEY and CDR2 is SMNVEV (reference sequence). The CDR3 spans 13 residues. Assay used: immunoSEQ multiplex PCR; TCRdb lists only in-frame clones, some missing. The sample carries under 250,000 clones, roughly 79% recorded once. The V and J genes are TRBV27 and TRBJ1-3, with D possibly TRBD1 on 5 matching bases. Specimen: PBMCs or T cells enriched from blood (not recorded which). The clonotype originates from a woman aged 50 to 65 with acute COVID-19. The CDR3 sequence: CASSRRGGNTIYF. The CDR3 DNA reads as TGTGCCAGCTCCCGAAGGGGTGGAAACACCATATATTTT.